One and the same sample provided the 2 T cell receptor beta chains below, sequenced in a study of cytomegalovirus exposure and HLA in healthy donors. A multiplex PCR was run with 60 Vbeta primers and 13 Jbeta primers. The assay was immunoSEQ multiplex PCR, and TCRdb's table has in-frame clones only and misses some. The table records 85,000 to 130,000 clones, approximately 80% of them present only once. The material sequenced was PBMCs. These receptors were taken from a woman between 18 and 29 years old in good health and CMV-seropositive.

For the CDR3, the DNA is TGCGCCAGCAGCCAAGCCTGGGGACAAGCCTCGGAGTTCTTCTTT. Amino acid sequence: CASSQAWGQASEFFF. The chain combines TRBV4-1 with TRBJ1-1, with D perhaps TRBD1 (6 bases). V was clipped by 1 base and J by 14 bases, with 23 bases between them. The length of the CDR3 is 15 residues. From germline, CDR1 is MGHRA and CDR2 YSYEKL.

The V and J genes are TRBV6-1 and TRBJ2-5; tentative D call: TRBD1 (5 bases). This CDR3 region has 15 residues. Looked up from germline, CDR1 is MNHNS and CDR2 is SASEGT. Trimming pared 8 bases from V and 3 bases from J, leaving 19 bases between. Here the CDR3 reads CASDSWVRSEETQYF. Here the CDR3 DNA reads TGTGCCAGCGACAGTTGGGTTCGATCCGAAGAGACCCAGTACTTC.